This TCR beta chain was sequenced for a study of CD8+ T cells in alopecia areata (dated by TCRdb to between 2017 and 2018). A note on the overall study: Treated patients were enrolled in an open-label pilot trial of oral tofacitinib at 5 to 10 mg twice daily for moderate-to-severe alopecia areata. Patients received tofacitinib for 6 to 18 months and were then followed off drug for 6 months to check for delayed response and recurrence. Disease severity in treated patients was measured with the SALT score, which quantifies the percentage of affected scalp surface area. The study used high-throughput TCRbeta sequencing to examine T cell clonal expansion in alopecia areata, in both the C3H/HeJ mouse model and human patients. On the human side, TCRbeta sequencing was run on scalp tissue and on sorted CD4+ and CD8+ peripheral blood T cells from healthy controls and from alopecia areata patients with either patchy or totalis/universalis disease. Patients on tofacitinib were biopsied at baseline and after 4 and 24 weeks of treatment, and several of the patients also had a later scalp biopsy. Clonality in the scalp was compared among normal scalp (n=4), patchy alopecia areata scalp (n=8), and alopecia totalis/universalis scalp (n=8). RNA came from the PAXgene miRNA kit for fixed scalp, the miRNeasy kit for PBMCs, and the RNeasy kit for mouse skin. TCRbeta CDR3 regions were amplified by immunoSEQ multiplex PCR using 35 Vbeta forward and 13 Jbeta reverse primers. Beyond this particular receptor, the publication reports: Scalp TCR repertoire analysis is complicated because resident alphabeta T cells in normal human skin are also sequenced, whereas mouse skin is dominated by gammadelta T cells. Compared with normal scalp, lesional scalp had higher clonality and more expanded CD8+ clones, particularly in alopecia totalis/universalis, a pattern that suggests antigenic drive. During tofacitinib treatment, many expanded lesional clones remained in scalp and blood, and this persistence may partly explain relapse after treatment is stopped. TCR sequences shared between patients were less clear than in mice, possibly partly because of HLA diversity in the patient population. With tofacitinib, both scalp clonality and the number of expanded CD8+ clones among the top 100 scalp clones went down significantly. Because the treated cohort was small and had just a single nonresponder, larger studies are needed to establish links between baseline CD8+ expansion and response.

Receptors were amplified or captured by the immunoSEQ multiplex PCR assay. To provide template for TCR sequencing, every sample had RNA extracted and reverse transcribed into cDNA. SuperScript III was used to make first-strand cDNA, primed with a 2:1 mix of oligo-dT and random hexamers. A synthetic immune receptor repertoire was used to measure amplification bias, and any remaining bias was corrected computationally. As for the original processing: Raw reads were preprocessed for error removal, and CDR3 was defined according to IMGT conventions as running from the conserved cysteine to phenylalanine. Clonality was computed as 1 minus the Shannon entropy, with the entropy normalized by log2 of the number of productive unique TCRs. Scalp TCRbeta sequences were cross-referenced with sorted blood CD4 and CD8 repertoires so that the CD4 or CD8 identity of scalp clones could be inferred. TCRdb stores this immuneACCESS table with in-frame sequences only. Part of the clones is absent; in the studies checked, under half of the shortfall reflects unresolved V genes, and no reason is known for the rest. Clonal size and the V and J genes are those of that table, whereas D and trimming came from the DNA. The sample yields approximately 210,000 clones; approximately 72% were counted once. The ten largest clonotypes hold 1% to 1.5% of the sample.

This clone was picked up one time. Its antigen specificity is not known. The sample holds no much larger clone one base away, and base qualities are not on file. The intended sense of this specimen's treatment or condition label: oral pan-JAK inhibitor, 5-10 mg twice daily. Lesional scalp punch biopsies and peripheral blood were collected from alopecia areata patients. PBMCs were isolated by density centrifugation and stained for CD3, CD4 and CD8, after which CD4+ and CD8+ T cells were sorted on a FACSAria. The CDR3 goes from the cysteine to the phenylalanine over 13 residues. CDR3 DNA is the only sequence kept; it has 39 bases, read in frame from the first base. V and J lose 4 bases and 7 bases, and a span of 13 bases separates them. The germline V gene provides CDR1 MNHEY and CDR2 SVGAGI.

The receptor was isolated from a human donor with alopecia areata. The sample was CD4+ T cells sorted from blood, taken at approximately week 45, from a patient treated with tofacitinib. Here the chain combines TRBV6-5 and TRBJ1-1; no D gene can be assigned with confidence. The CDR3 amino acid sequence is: CASSFLGRNEAFF. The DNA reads TGTGCCAGCAGTTTCCTCGGGAGGAATGAAGCTTTCTTT.